This section outlines one T cell receptor (beta chain) sequence together with its context. Assay: immunoSEQ multiplex PCR; the TCRdb copy retains only in-frame clones and omits some. The sample has 270,000 or so clones, around four fifths seen once. This record belongs to a study of blood T cell repertoires in COVID-19. The CDR3 covers 18 residues. From germline, CDR1 is LNHDA and CDR2 SQIVND (reference sequence). Between the trimmed V and J ends, which lost 6 bases and 0 bases, there was a span of 22 bases. This chain joins TRBV19 and TRBJ2-3, with a tentative D call TRBD2 (6 bases). The sequence was obtained from a woman aged 45 to 65 who had recovered from COVID-19. What was sequenced was peripheral blood. This CDR3 reads CASRGGSSWEISTDTQYF. CDR3 DNA sequence: TGTGCCAGTAGGGGAGGATCCTCCTGGGAAATTAGCACAGATACGCAGTATTTT.